Shown below are 2 T cell receptor beta chains from a single sample sequenced in a study of a mutant IDH1 vaccine in newly diagnosed glioma. As for time point: week 35, safety follow-up. Topical imiquimod accompanied each vaccine dose, which consisted of 300 ug of mutant IDH1 20-mer peptide. Measured with immunoSEQ multiplex PCR; TCRdb has only the in-frame clones, and not every one. Seen here are about 56,000 clones, around 85% observed once, and the top ten hold 1.6%. These receptors' antigens are unknown. Specimen: PBMCs, collected from a glioma patient whose treatment included an IDH1 peptide vaccine. These receptors were obtained from a man in his forties with glioma.

The gene calls are TRBV7-2 and TRBJ1-5; D possibly corresponds to TRBD1 (6 bases). This CDR3 region has 15 residues. Germline V gives CDR1 SGHTA, CDR2 FQGNSA. V lost 3 bases to trimming and J lost 1 base, with 10 bases between them. CDR3 coding DNA: TGTGCCAGCAGCTTCACAGGGACGAGCAATCAGCCCCAGCATTTT. It codes for CASSFTGTSNQPQHF.

V and J are TRBV2 and TRBJ2-1, with a tentative D call TRBD1 (6 bases). The V end was cut by 4 bases, the J end by 0 bases, with 10 bases between. The CDR3 totals 15 residues. Germline CDR1 and CDR2: SNHLY and FYNNEI. The CDR3 DNA reads as TGTGCCAGCAGTGGACAGGAGCTCTCCTACAATGAGCAGTTCTTC. Translating gives CASSGQELSYNEQFF.